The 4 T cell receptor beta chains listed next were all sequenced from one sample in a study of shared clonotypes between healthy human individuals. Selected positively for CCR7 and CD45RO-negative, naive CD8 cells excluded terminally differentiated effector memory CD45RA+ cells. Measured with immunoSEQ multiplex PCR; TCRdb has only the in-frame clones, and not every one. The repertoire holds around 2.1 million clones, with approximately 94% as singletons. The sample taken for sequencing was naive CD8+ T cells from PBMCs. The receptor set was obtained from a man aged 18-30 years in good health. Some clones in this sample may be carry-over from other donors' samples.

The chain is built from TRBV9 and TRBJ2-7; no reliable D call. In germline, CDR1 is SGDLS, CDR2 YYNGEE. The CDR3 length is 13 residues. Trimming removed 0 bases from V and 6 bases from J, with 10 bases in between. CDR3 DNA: TGTGCCAGCAGCGTAGGGTCCCTGGGCGAGCAGTACTTC. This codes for CASSVGSLGEQYF.

As DNA, the CDR3 is TGTGCCAGCAGCCAAGACTCTGTAACGGTCGCTCAGCCCCAGCATTTT. This encodes CASSQDSVTVAQPQHF. The chain uses TRBV4-2 and TRBJ1-5; D is uncertain. The CDR3 spans 16 residues. V was cut by 0 bases and J by 6 bases, with 15 bases left in between. CDR1 and CDR2 (germline): LGHNA, YNFKEQ.

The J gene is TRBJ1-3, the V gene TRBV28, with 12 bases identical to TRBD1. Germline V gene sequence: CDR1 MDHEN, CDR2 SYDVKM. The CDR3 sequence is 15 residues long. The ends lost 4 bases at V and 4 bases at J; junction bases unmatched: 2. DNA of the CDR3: TGTGCCAGCAGTTCCGGGACAGGGGGCGGAAACACCATATATTTT. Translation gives CASSSGTGGGNTIYF.

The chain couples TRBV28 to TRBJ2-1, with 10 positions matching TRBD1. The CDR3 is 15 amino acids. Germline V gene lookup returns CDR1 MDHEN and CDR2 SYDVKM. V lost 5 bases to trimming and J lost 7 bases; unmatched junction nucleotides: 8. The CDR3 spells CASSGDRGLRNEQFF. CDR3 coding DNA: TGTGCCAGCAGTGGAGACAGGGGGCTGAGGAATGAGCAGTTCTTC.